A single sample is the source of the 13 T cell receptor beta chains below, sequenced in a study of regulatory T cells in long-lasting Graves disease (dated by TCRdb to the early 2020s). Taken with the paper, the label for time point translates to: newly diagnosed GD, antithyroid drugs for less than 3 months. RNA was extracted from PBMCs in TRIzol for both TCR sequencing and RNA sequencing. Library creation used multiplex PCR. The sequencing machine was an Illumina HiSeq 4000. TCR beta libraries were built with iRepertoire HTBI primers and Arm-PCR amplification of CDR3 regions. The public reads were reprocessed in TCRdb via fastp at Q25 and MiXCR, keeping in-frame beta chains. Every distinct CDR3 protein forms one entry, paired with its most common genes and DNA. The sample table holds under 450,000 distinct CDR3 sequences, of which around 11% were seen once. In total, the top ten clones hold 15% to 20% of the sample.

This sample also appeared in a second study, on T cells in Graves' hyperthyroidism and ophthalmopathy.

The starting material was peripheral blood mononuclear cells (PBMCs), obtained at new diagnosis, from a patient treated with antithyroid drugs. Receptors were obtained from a young woman with Graves disease. Donor details come from another sample of the same person, matched by shared clones.

This clonotype has just a few counts. The CDR3 end shows no conserved phenylalanine or tryptophan, and so a read error is likely. The chain joins TRBV7-9 to TRBJ2-1, with D perhaps matching TRBD2 (6 bases). V lost 1 base to trimming and J lost 4 bases, with 11 bases between them. CDR3 size: 15 residues. Germline CDR1 and CDR2: SEHNR and FQNEAQ (reference sequence). CDR3 sequence (DNA): TGTGCCAGCAGCTTAGGACGGCGGGATTACAATGAGCAGTTCTCC. Translating gives CASSLGRRDYNEQFS.

This clonotype was seen at least ten times. The V call is TRBV20-1, the J call TRBJ1-1; 7 nucleotides line up with TRBD1. V lost 3 bases and J lost 0; bases outside the gene matches: 13. Germline-derived CDR1 and CDR2 are DFQATT and SNEGSKA (reference sequence). The CDR3 loop spans 17 amino acids. This CDR3 reads CSASKARTGYMNTEAFF. The CDR3 DNA sequence: TGCAGTGCTAGTAAGGCCCGGACAGGTTACATGAACACTGAAGCTTTCTTT.

The chain is built from TRBV7-8 and TRBJ2-5; D unresolved. Germline CDR1 SGHVS, CDR2 FQNEAQ. The CDR3 has 18 amino acids. Trimming shortened V by 3 bases and J by 1 base, and 21 bases separated the two germline ends. Written as DNA, the CDR3 is TGTGCCAGCAGCTTCTCTAGGGCAGGCACACCGTCCCAAGAGACCCAGTACTTC. It encodes CASSFSRAGTPSQETQYF.

This clonotype came up many times. J is TRBJ2-3 and V is TRBV9, with a possible D match to TRBD2 (6 bases). The CDR3 consists of 16 residues. The ends were cut back, 0 bases at V and 4 bases at J, with 15 bases in the middle. From germline, CDR1 is SGDLS and CDR2 YYNGEE. CDR3 amino acids: CASSVGVIGSADTQYF. CDR3 DNA: TGTGCCAGCAGCGTAGGGGTTATCGGGAGCGCAGATACGCAGTATTTT.

This clonotype showed up many times. The genes are TRBV4-2 and TRBJ1-5, with 8 bases identical to TRBD1. CDR3 size: 17 residues. Trimming at V came to 0 bases and at J to 6 bases, leaving 10 bases not matched to a gene. Per germline, CDR1 LGHNA and CDR2 YNFKEQ. DNA for the CDR3: TGTGCCAGCAGCCAAGATCCCGGGCAGGGGGCAAGTCAGCCCCAGCATTTT. Translating gives CASSQDPGQGASQPQHF.

This clonotype has a count of ten or more. This chain joins TRBV13 and TRBJ2-1, with D maybe TRBD2 (5 bases). V was shortened by 1 base and J by 0 bases, with 25 bases between the two germline ends. The CDR3 is made up of 21 amino acids. Germline V lookup: CDR1 PRHDT, CDR2 FYEKMQ (reference sequence). CDR3 residues: CASSLDFSNNEDYSSYNEQFF. Written as DNA, the CDR3 is TGTGCCAGCAGCTTAGACTTCAGCAACAACGAAGACTACAGCTCCTACAATGAGCAGTTCTTC.

This clonotype was counted ten times or more. CDR3 nucleotide sequence: TGCAGCGTCACGGGGACTAGCGGGCCTAGCTCCTACAATGAGCAGTTCTTC. Translating gives CSVTGTSGPSSYNEQFF. This chain joins TRBV29-1 and TRBJ2-1; 12 bases map to TRBD2. CDR1 SQVTM and CDR2 ANQGSEA come from the germline V gene. Losses at the gene ends were 6 bases for V and 0 bases for J; bases not matched to a gene: 9. CDR3 length: 17 amino acids.

This clonotype was observed many times. The CDR3 loop is CASIGREWDNQPQHF. The CDR3 region has the DNA TGTGCCAGTATTGGGCGGGAATGGGACAATCAGCCCCAGCATTTT. The J gene is TRBJ1-5, the V gene TRBV19; D unresolved. The V gene lost 7 bases and the J gene lost 3 bases, with 16 bases spanning the gap. The CDR3 consists of 15 residues. Germline V gives CDR1 LNHDA, CDR2 SQIVND (reference sequence). The variable domain in full, completed from reference TRBV19 and TRBJ1-5, reads DGGITQSPKYLFRKEGQNVTLSCEQNLNHDAMYWYRQDPGQGLRLIYYSQIVNDFQKGDIAEGYSVSREKKESFPLTVTSAQKNPTAFYLCASIGREWDNQPQHFGDGTRLSIL.

The chain carries TRBV6-1 and TRBJ2-1; D is uncertain. V dropped 7 bases and J dropped 3 bases, with 13 bases sitting between them. CDR1 is MNHNS and CDR2 is SASEGT in the germline V gene. This CDR3 has 14 amino acids. This CDR3 reads CASKETANYNEQFF. In nucleotides, the CDR3 is TGTGCCAGCAAGGAAACAGCCAACTACAATGAGCAGTTCTTC.

This clonotype showed up many times. The chain combines TRBV28 with TRBJ2-1; D not resolved. This CDR3 is built from 11 residues. Germline values: CDR1 MDHEN, CDR2 SYDVKM. Trimming took 9 bases from V and 8 from J, leaving 11 bases between them. In nucleotides, the CDR3 is TGTGCCAGTCGTTTAATGGATGAGCAGTTCTTC. It yields the protein CASRLMDEQFF.

This clonotype was recorded at least ten times. The V gene is TRBV2, the J gene TRBJ1-3; unclear D gene. V was pared by 8 bases and J by 4 bases, with 9 bases between. Germline V gene data show CDR1 as SNHLY and CDR2 as FYNNEI. This CDR3 is built from 12 residues. The CDR3 DNA reads as TGTGCCAGCTCAGGAGAGGGAAACACCATATATTTT. Its protein is CASSGEGNTIYF. The full variable domain, rest sourced from reference TRBV2 and TRBJ1-3, is EPEVTQTPSHQVTQMGQEVILRCVPISNHLYFYWYRQILGQKVEFLVSFYNNEISEKSEIFDDQFSVERPDGSNFTLKIRSTKLEDSAMYFCASSGEGNTIYFGEGSWLTVV.

This clonotype was detected ten times or more. The genes are TRBV19 and TRBJ2-1; 11 bases line up with TRBD1. The CDR3 runs to 15 residues. Germline CDR1 and CDR2: LNHDA and SQIVND (reference sequence). The trim removed 3 bases at V and 5 bases at J, leaving 3 bases unmatched. As DNA, the CDR3 is TGTGCCAGTAGTATGGACAGGGGGCTCGACAATGAGCAGTTCTTC. As protein: CASSMDRGLDNEQFF.

This clonotype showed up many times. The chain couples TRBV7-2 to TRBJ2-1; D remains ambiguous. This CDR3 contains 15 residues. Trimming stripped 4 bases from V and 0 bases from J, with 10 bases between. Germline loops: CDR1 SGHTA, CDR2 FQGNSA. CDR3 loop: CASSSPGPSYNEQFF. The CDR3 DNA sequence: TGTGCCAGCAGCTCGCCCGGGCCCTCCTACAATGAGCAGTTCTTC.